The 7 T cell receptor beta chains below were found in one sample sequenced in a study of identical twins. TCRdb reprocessed the 5' RACE reads with MiXCR, giving one entry per CDR3 protein. The profile covers around 960,000 distinct CDR3 sequences, with 9% to 15% appearing a single time and about 1.5% taken by the ten largest. This sample also appeared in a second study, on yellow fever vaccine responses in identical twins.

The sequenced sample was PBMCs. The source is a woman aged 18-35 years in good health.

This chain links TRBV3-1 with TRBJ2-7; D unclear. This CDR3 contains 13 residues. V shed 3 bases and J shed 7 bases, with 13 bases lying between them. Germline assignment: CDR1 LGHDT and CDR2 YNNKEL (reference sequence). This CDR3 reads CASSQGLLGEQYF. The CDR3 DNA reads TGTGCCAGCAGCCAGGGATTACTGGGTGAGCAGTACTTC.

The table lists this clonotype with many counts. The chain couples TRBV7-9 to TRBJ1-1; D is unresolved. The CDR3 consists of 14 residues. V was pared by 5 bases and J by 4 bases, with 14 bases between. Germline V gene sequence: CDR1 SEHNR, CDR2 FQNEAQ (reference sequence). CDR3 bases: TGTGCCAGCAGCCATGACCAGATGGGCACTGAAGCTTTCTTT. This translates into CASSHDQMGTEAFF.

This clonotype appeared many times. The chain joins TRBV5-1 to TRBJ2-1; D uncertain. V dropped 2 bases and J dropped 9 bases, with 15 bases sitting between them. Germline lookup yields CDR1 SGHRS and CDR2 YFSETQ. The CDR3 loop spans 14 amino acids. CDR3 bases: TGCGCCAGCAGCTTTCGGGCAGGCCCGGGTGAGCAGTTCTTC. Its translation is CASSFRAGPGEQFF.

The V call is TRBV20-1, the J call TRBJ2-7, with a tentative D call TRBD1 (6 bases). The CDR3 has 13 amino acids. Germline loops: CDR1 DFQATT, CDR2 SNEGSKA (reference sequence). With 4 bases removed from V and 3 bases from J, the gap between germline ends came to 13 bases. The CDR3 coding sequence is TGCAGTGCTAATCAAGGGGGAGACTACGAGCAGTACGTC. Its protein is CSANQGGDYEQYV.

The chain combines TRBV2 with TRBJ2-1, with D hard to call. The CDR3 is made up of 12 amino acids. V was shortened by 4 bases and J by 6 bases, with 7 bases between the two germline ends. Germline V lookup: CDR1 SNHLY, CDR2 FYNNEI. CDR3 sequence: CASSAYGNEQFF. The CDR3 DNA reads as TGTGCCAGCAGTGCCTATGGCAATGAGCAGTTCTTC.

CDR3 residues: CSPMDRGFREQYV. CDR3 bases: TGCAGTCCAATGGACAGGGGTTTTAGGGAGCAGTACGTC. This rearrangement joins TRBV20-1 to TRBJ2-7, with 9 bases matching TRBD1. The CDR3 has 13 residues. Germline V lookup: CDR1 DFQATT, CDR2 SNEGSKA (reference sequence). V was clipped by 8 bases and J by 7 bases; unmatched bases: 12.

The V gene is TRBV7-9, the J gene TRBJ2-5; TRBD1 agrees at 10 bases. This CDR3 spans 16 amino acids. Trimming took 3 bases from V and 5 from J; bases not matched to a gene: 9. Germline V CDR1 and CDR2: SEHNR, FQNEAQ (reference sequence). CDR3 sequence reads: CASSLSPGQGSETQYF. CDR3 bases: TGTGCCAGCAGCTTGTCCCCGGGACAGGGGAGTGAGACCCAGTACTTC.